This T cell receptor beta chain was found in a study of molecular identifiers for immune sequencing clone quantification. Overall study findings and caveats: Naive cells had under 1% of molecules in clones above 20 RNA copies, effectors over 99%.

Sorted cell numbers of about 20,000 to 1,000,000, with 10%, 30% or 50% RNA, served as input for naive CD8 libraries. Naive CD8 T cells were sorted as CD8+CD4-CCR7+CD45RA+. The V end was cut by 6 bases, the J end by 0 bases, with 18 bases between. The CDR3 has 17 residues. CDR1 is MNHEY, CDR2 SVGAGI, per germline. With listed TCR primers and previously described methods, bulk TCR libraries were prepared. In TCRdb, the PCR reads were re-called with MiXCR into one record per CDR3 protein. The table records 600,000 to 650,000 distinct CDR3 sequences, about 20% of them present only once. This clonotype was seen repeatedly, ten times or more. Its antigen is still unknown.

The specimen sequenced was naive CD8+ T cells from blood, with Jurkat cell RNA spiked in. Specified subset: FACS-sorted CD8+CD4-CCR7+CD45RA+ naive T cells. The J gene is TRBJ1-5, the V gene TRBV6-5; D is uncertain. The source of this sequence is a human donor in good health. Some libraries in this study had Jurkat cell RNA spiked in. CDR3 coding DNA: TGTGCCAGCAGCCCAAGGTCCACGGGCTTTAGCAATCAGCCCCAGCATTTT. It encodes CASSPRSTGFSNQPQHF.